This T cell receptor beta chain originates from a study of CD8 T cells in Susac syndrome. TCR beta sequences were obtained from blood CD8+ and CD4+ T cells. It was treatment-naive patients with stable or active relapsing-remitting disease who made up the multiple sclerosis controls. FACS was used to enrich TEMRA cells, whereas the CD8+ and CD4+ T cells were obtained by negative isolation. V gave up 4 bases and J gave up 2 bases; unmatched junction bases: 9. CDR1 and CDR2 from the germline V gene are SQVTM and ANQGSEA. This CDR3 contains 17 residues. Random hexamers were used to reverse transcribe an amount of about 0.45 to 1 ug RNA. It was immunoSEQ multiplex PCR that amplified TCR beta CDR3 across 54 Vbeta and 13 Jbeta. TCRdb processed the immunoSEQ multiplex PCR reads anew with MiXCR; each CDR3 protein has one entry. The sample holds hundreds of thousands of distinct CDR3 sequences, around 93% seen once.

The receptor comes from a human donor with multiple sclerosis. Sequencing was carried out using CD4+ T cells from PBMCs. V is TRBV29-1 and J is TRBJ2-6; 9 nucleotides align to TRBD1. The CDR3 loop is CSVAGGDRDPGANVLTF. The CDR3 DNA reads as TGCAGCGTTGCTGGGGGGGACAGGGACCCTGGGGCCAACGTCCTGACTTTC.